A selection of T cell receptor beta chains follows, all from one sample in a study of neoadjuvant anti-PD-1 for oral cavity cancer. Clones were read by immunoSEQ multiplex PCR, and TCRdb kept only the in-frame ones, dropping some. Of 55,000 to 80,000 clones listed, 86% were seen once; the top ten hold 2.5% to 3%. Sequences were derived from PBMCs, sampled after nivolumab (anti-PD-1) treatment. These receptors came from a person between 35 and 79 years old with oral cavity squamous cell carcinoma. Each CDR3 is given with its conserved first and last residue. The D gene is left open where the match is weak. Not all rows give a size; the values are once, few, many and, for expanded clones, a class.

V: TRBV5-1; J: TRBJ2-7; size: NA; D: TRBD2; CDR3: CASSLVSGGAAYDEQYF; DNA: TGCGCCAGCAGCTTGGTTAGCGGGGGGGCGGCTTACGACGAGCAGTACTTC
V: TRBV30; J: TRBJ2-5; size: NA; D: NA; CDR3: CAWSWSGVETQYF; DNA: TGTGCCTGGAGTTGGTCAGGGGTGGAGACCCAGTACTTC
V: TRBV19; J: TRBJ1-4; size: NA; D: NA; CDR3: CASCTGATNEKLFF; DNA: TGTGCCAGTTGTACAGGTGCAACTAATGAAAAACTGTTTTTT
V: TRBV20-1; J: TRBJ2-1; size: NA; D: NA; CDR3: CSAETSYEQFF; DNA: TGCAGTGCCGAAACTAGCTATGAGCAGTTCTTC
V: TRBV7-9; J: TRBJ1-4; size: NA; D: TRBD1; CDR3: CASSLQGATNEKLFF; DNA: TGTGCCAGCAGCTTACAGGGGGCCACTAATGAAAAACTGTTTTTT
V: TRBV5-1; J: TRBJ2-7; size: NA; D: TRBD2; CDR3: CASSLAASGTPYEQYF; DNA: TGCGCCAGCAGCTTGGCAGCTAGCGGGACCCCCTACGAGCAGTACTTC
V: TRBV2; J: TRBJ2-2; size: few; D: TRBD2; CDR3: CASRRGTSGRPGELFF; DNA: TGTGCCAGCAGAAGAGGGACTAGCGGGAGACCCGGGGAGCTGTTTTTT
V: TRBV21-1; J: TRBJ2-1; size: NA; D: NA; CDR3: CASSKRGPAGALDEQFF; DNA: TGTGCCAGCAGCAAGAGGGGCCCAGCGGGAGCACTGGATGAGCAGTTCTTC
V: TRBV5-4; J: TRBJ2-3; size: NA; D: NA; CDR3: CASSSPPGTQYF; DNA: TGTGCCAGCAGCTCCCCCCCCGGTACGCAGTATTTT
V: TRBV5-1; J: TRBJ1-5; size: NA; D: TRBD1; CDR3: CASSPGQGDQPQHF; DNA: TGCGCCAGCAGCCCCGGACAGGGGGATCAGCCCCAGCATTTT
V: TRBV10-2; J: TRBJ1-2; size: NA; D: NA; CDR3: CASGGGVEGYTF; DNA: TGCGCCAGCGGGGGCGGGGTGGAGGGCTACACCTTC
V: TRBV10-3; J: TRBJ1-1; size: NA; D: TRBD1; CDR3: CATFAGGNTEAFF; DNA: TGTGCCACCTTCGCAGGGGGGAACACTGAAGCTTTCTTT
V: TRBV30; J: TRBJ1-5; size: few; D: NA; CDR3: CAWSSQNPPGTQPQHF; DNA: TGTGCCTGGAGTAGTCAGAATCCCCCCGGGACTCAGCCCCAGCATTTT
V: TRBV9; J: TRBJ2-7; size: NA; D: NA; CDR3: CASSVGGSYEQYF; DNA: TGTGCCAGCAGCGTAGGGGGGAGCTACGAGCAGTACTTC
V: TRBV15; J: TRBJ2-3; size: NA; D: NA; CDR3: CATSRDSGDTQYF; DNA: TGTGCCACCAGCAGAGATTCCGGGGATACGCAGTATTTT
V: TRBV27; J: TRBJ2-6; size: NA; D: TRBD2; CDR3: CASSFLSGTSGGPSGANVLTF; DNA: TGTGCCAGCAGTTTCCTCTCCGGGACTAGCGGGGGGCCCTCTGGGGCCAACGTCCTGACTTTC
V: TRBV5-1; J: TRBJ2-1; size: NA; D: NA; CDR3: CASSLALGGVNEQFF; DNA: TGCGCCAGCAGCTTGGCCCTAGGGGGGGTCAATGAGCAGTTCTTC
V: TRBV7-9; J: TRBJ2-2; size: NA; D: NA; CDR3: CASSFTGRNTGELFF; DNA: TGTGCCAGCAGCTTTACCGGGAGAAACACCGGGGAGCTGTTTTTT
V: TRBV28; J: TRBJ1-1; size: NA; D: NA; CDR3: CASSLWGGNTEAFF; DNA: TGTGCCAGCAGTTTATGGGGCGGGAACACTGAAGCTTTCTTT
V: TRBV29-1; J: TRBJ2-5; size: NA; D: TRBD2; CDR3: CSVITSGGSYWEETQYF; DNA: TGCAGCGTTATAACTAGCGGGGGATCCTACTGGGAAGAGACCCAGTACTTC
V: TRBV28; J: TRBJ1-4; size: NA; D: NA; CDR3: CASSLLRGATNEKLFF; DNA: TGTGCCAGCAGTTTACTCAGGGGCGCGACTAATGAAAAACTGTTTTTT
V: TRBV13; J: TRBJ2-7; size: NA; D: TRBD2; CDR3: CASSSSGGNYEQYF; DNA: TGTGCCAGCAGCTCTAGCGGGGGGAACTACGAGCAGTACTTC
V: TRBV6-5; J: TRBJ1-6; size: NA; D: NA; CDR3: CASSSGSSYNSPLHF; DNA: TGTGCCAGCAGTTCGGGTAGCTCCTATAATTCACCCCTCCACTTT
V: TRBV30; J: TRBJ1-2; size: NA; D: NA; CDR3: CAWGQNYGYTF; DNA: TGTGCCTGGGGACAGAACTATGGCTACACCTTC
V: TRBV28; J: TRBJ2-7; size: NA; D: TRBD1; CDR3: CASSLGQGIYEQYF; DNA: TGTGCCAGCAGTTTAGGACAGGGGATCTACGAGCAGTACTTC
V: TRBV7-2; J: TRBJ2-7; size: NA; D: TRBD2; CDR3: CASSLDSSGGYEQYF; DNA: TGTGCCAGCAGCTTAGATTCTAGCGGGGGCTACGAGCAGTACTTC